The 26 T cell receptor beta chains reported below all come from one sample, sequenced in a study of T cells in localized non-small cell lung cancer. Assay used: immunoSEQ multiplex PCR; TCRdb lists only in-frame clones, some missing. The table lists almost 40,000 clones, around 79% of them singletons, with about 35% in the top ten. The starting material was PBMCs, obtained before any cancer treatment. The receptors here all came from a woman aged 35-75 years with stage II squamous cell lung carcinoma.

The genes are TRBV29-1 and TRBJ2-7, with 10 bases that match TRBD2. This CDR3 has 17 residues. Germline CDR1 is SQVTM and CDR2 is ANQGSEA. The V segment lost 0 bases and the J segment 0 bases; nucleotides outside the gene matches: 8. CDR3 region: CSVEERTSGKFSYEQYF. CDR3 sequence (DNA): TGCAGCGTTGAAGAGCGGACTAGCGGAAAATTCTCCTACGAGCAGTACTTC.

This rearrangement joins TRBV19 to TRBJ2-7; D call uncertain. Germline CDR1 is LNHDA and CDR2 is SQIVND (reference sequence). Trimming left V 7 bases short and J 3 bases short, with 19 bases between. The CDR3 totals 15 residues. The CDR3 DNA reads TGTGCCAGTATGAGCCAGAACTACGGAGTCTACGAGCAGTACTTC. Protein: CASMSQNYGVYEQYF.

The chain recombines TRBV9 with TRBJ2-1; 7 bases are shared with TRBD1. V gave up 3 bases and J gave up 9 bases; unmatched junction bases: 9. The CDR3 extends over 14 amino acids. Germline V gene lookup returns CDR1 SGDLS and CDR2 YYNGEE. DNA for the CDR3: TGTGCCAGCAGCGCCCTGACAGGGATTGGTGAGCAGTTCTTC. This encodes CASSALTGIGEQFF.

V gene TRBV10-3 combines with J gene TRBJ2-3; no firm D call. Trimming removed 4 bases from V and 3 bases from J, with 11 bases in between. The CDR3 has 14 residues. Germline lookup yields CDR1 ENHRY and CDR2 SYGVKD. The CDR3: CAISGRAETDTQYF. Written as DNA, the CDR3 is TGTGCCATCAGTGGTCGGGCGGAGACAGATACGCAGTATTTT.

This sequence joins TRBV2 and TRBJ1-5; 7 bases line up with TRBD1. J was trimmed by 7 bases and V by 6 bases; bases with no gene match: 6. Germline V gives CDR1 SNHLY, CDR2 FYNNEI. The length of the CDR3 is 13 residues. As DNA, the CDR3 is TGTGCCAGCAGATCCGACAGGGAACAGCCCCAGCATTTT. Amino acids: CASRSDREQPQHF.

Only one count was recorded for this clone. The chain carries TRBV7-2 and TRBJ2-3; D possibly corresponds to TRBD1 (6 bases). The V end lost 3 bases, the J end lost 7 bases, and 14 bases lay between the germline ends. Germline CDR1 SGHTA, CDR2 FQGNSA. The CDR3 totals 14 residues. This CDR3 is CASSFPIQGYTQYF. The CDR3 DNA is TGTGCCAGCAGCTTCCCCATACAGGGCTATACGCAGTATTTT.

This CDR3 is CASSPRTSGSVGHNEQFF. The CDR3 region has the DNA TGTGCCAGCTCACCCCGGACTAGCGGGAGCGTCGGACACAATGAGCAGTTCTTC. The chain carries TRBV18 and TRBJ2-1; 13 bases are shared with TRBD2. J lost 5 bases, V lost 3 bases, and 10 bases had no gene match. There are 18 residues in the CDR3. CDR1 and CDR2 (germline): KGHSH, LQKENI.

This clone was observed at least ten times. The V gene is TRBV7-9, the J gene TRBJ1-2; 8 nucleotides line up with TRBD1. The V gene end was trimmed by 5 bases and the J gene end by 8 bases; junction bases not matched to a gene: 4. The CDR3 has 12 residues. Germline assignment: CDR1 SEHNR and CDR2 FQNEAQ (reference sequence). CDR3 DNA: TGTGCCAGCAGCCCCGGACAGGGCGGCTACACCTTC. It encodes CASSPGQGGYTF.

At least ten counts were recorded for this clone. The chain has TRBV27 and TRBJ1-1; D not resolved. This CDR3 is 14 amino acids long. V gave up 8 bases and J gave up 0 bases, with 13 bases separating them. CDR1 is MNHEY, CDR2 SMNVEV, per germline (reference sequence). The CDR3 is CASARGGLNTEAFF. The CDR3 coding sequence is TGTGCCAGCGCTCGAGGAGGGCTGAACACTGAAGCTTTCTTT.

V usage is TRBV18 and J usage is TRBJ2-7; 7 bases fit TRBD1. Germline assignment: CDR1 KGHSH and CDR2 LQKENI. The CDR3 loop spans 16 amino acids. V lost 0 bases to trimming and J lost 3 bases; unmatched junction nucleotides: 8. The CDR3 reads CASSPPPGQELYEQYF. CDR3 nucleotides: TGTGCCAGCTCACCACCCCCCGGACAGGAACTCTACGAGCAGTACTTC.

The rearrangement links TRBV18 to TRBJ2-3; 8 nucleotides align to TRBD2. The CDR3 runs 16 residues. V was pared by 3 bases and J by 6 bases, with 11 bases of the junction left unmatched. In germline, CDR1 is KGHSH, CDR2 LQKENI. DNA for the CDR3: TGTGCCAGCTCACCGTCGAGCGGGAGTATTCTCGATACGCAGTATTTT. The encoded protein is CASSPSSGSILDTQYF.

V usage is TRBV7-9 and J usage is TRBJ1-6, with D possibly matching TRBD1 (5 bases). Trimming left V 4 bases short and J 0 bases short, with 7 bases between. The CDR3 sequence is 15 residues long. Germline V lookup: CDR1 SEHNR, CDR2 FQNEAQ (reference sequence). This CDR3 is CASSWGSSYNSPLHF. The DNA for the CDR3 is TGTGCCAGCAGCTGGGGGAGCTCCTATAATTCACCCCTCCACTTT. Variable domain in full (rest from reference TRBV7-9 and TRBJ1-6): DTGVSQNPRHKITKRGQNVTFRCDPISEHNRLYWYRQTLGQGPEFLTYFQNEAQLEKSRLLSDRFSAERPKGSFSTLEIQRTEQGDSAMYLCASSWGSSYNSPLHFGNGTRLTVT.

The chain carries TRBV28 and TRBJ2-1; D gene unclear. Germline CDR1 reads MDHEN; CDR2 reads SYDVKM. The CDR3 has 11 amino acids. V was pared by 4 bases and J by 9 bases, with 7 bases between. CDR3 nucleotides: TGTGCCAGCAGTTCCCAAGGTGAGCAGTTCTTC. It is translated as CASSSQGEQFF.

The chain combines TRBV7-6 with TRBJ1-1; D may be TRBD1 (6 bases). The length of the CDR3 is 13 residues. From germline, CDR1 is SGHVS and CDR2 FNYEAQ. Trimming took 3 bases from V and 6 from J, leaving 11 bases between them. CDR3 protein: CASSLTGDAEAFF. The CDR3 DNA follows: TGTGCCAGCAGCTTGACAGGCGATGCTGAAGCTTTCTTT.

The chain links TRBV4-2 to TRBJ2-4, with D perhaps assigned TRBD1 or TRBD2 (6 bases each). There are 17 residues in the CDR3. Germline V gene sequence: CDR1 LGHNA, CDR2 YNFKEQ. V lost 3 bases and J 3 bases, leaving 18 bases between the germline ends. The chain's CDR3 is CASSQKPDGGGKNIQYF. Written as DNA, the CDR3 is TGTGCCAGCAGCCAGAAACCGGACGGAGGGGGCAAAAACATTCAGTACTTC.

This chain joins TRBV7-8 and TRBJ2-2; the D gene could be TRBD1 or TRBD2 (5 bases each). Germline V gene data show CDR1 as SGHVS and CDR2 as FQNEAQ. The CDR3 is 16 residues long. V gave up 1 base and J gave up 4 bases, with 13 bases separating them. In nucleotides, the CDR3 is TGTGCCAGCAGCTTAGGAGTTGGGGGATCCACCGGGGAGCTGTTTTTT. It specifies CASSLGVGGSTGELFF.

The chain employs TRBV6-6 and TRBJ2-5; 11 bases match TRBD2. The germline V gene has CDR1 MNHNY and CDR2 SVGAGI (reference sequence). V shed 6 bases and J 4 bases; nucleotides not matched to a gene: 10. This CDR3 has 16 residues. In nucleotides, the CDR3 is TGTGCCAGCAGAACCATAGCGGGGGGGCCTCGAGAGACCCAGTACTTC. It translates to CASRTIAGGPRETQYF.

The chain carries TRBV5-8 and TRBJ2-7; D gene uncertain. This CDR3 comprises 11 residues. CDR1 is SGHTS and CDR2 is YDEGEE in the germline V gene. Trimming took 1 base from V and 9 from J, leaving 8 bases between them. CDR3 sequence: CASSLYGPQYF. In DNA, the CDR3 is TGTGCCAGCAGCTTGTATGGGCCGCAGTACTTC.

This clone was detected a few times. The chain employs TRBV4-2 and TRBJ2-7; 8 bases agree with TRBD1. The CDR3 sequence is 15 residues long. Germline V CDR1 and CDR2: LGHNA, YNFKEQ. Trimming removed 3 bases from V and 4 bases from J; junction bases left unmatched: 8. The CDR3 DNA sequence: TGTGCCAGCAGCCAGTCTACAGGGGGATATTACGAGCAGTACTTC. It translates to CASSQSTGGYYEQYF.

The CDR3 here is CASSLAPGQGGIMQFF. The CDR3 coding sequence is TGTGCCAGCAGCTTAGCTCCCGGACAGGGGGGGATAATGCAGTTCTTC. V usage is TRBV7-9 and J usage is TRBJ2-1; 10 nucleotides align to TRBD1. The germline V gene encodes CDR1 SEHNR and CDR2 FQNEAQ (reference sequence). The J segment lost 12 bases and the V segment lost 0 bases, leaving 11 bases of the junction unmatched. There are 16 residues in the CDR3.

The chain carries TRBV6-1 and TRBJ2-7; D uncertain. Trimming removed 6 bases at V and 1 base at J, with 4 bases between. This CDR3 region has 11 residues. Germline-derived CDR1 and CDR2 are MNHNS and SASEGT. CDR3 protein: CASRSSYEQYV. Written as DNA, the CDR3 is TGTGCCAGCAGGTCTTCCTACGAGCAGTACGTC.

This clone was counted only a few times. The rearrangement joins TRBV5-8 to TRBJ2-2, with D possibly being TRBD1 (6 bases). The CDR3 covers 16 residues. CDR1 is SGHTS and CDR2 is YDEGEE in the germline V gene. With 4 bases removed from V and 0 bases from J, the gap between germline ends came to 13 bases. In DNA, the CDR3 is TGTGCCAGCAGCCCATGGACAGCCTCGAACACCGGGGAGCTGTTTTTT. This gives the protein CASSPWTASNTGELFF.

This clone has just one count. This chain uses TRBV6-1 with TRBJ2-7; 7 nucleotides agree with TRBD1. The CDR3 spans 14 residues. V gave up 4 bases and J gave up 6 bases; unmatched junction bases: 9. Germline V CDR1 and CDR2: MNHNS, SASEGT. In DNA form, the CDR3 reads TGTGCCAGCAGTGCCTGGAAGGGGGCGGTCGAGCAGTACGTC. This encodes CASSAWKGAVEQYV.

The chain joins TRBV19 to TRBJ1-1; TRBD1 might be the D (5 bases). In germline, CDR1 is LNHDA, CDR2 SQIVND (reference sequence). The CDR3 is made up of 13 amino acids. The V end lost 3 bases, the J end lost 6 bases, and 11 bases lay between the germline ends. The CDR3 loop is CASSIHEGSEAFF. The CDR3, as DNA: TGTGCCAGTAGTATTCATGAGGGGTCTGAAGCTTTCTTT. Full variable domain (remainder filled in from reference TRBV19 and TRBJ1-1): DGGITQSPKYLFRKEGQNVTLSCEQNLNHDAMYWYRQDPGQGLRLIYYSQIVNDFQKGDIAEGYSVSREKKESFPLTVTSAQKNPTAFYLCASSIHEGSEAFFGQGTRLTVV.

The rearrangement uses TRBV7-9 and TRBJ1-4; 9 positions agree with TRBD1. Trimming cost V 5 bases and J 7 bases; bases outside gene matches: 5. The CDR3 loop spans 14 amino acids. CDR1 is SEHNR, CDR2 FQNEAQ, per germline (reference sequence). CDR3 region: CASSLGQGGEKLFF. In DNA form, the CDR3 reads TGTGCCAGCAGCCTGGGACAGGGAGGTGAAAAACTGTTTTTT.

This clone appeared a single time. The chain couples TRBV5-6 to TRBJ2-7; tentatively, D is TRBD1 (6 bases). V lost 6 bases and J lost 0, with 13 bases in between. This CDR3 is 14 amino acids long. Germline V gives CDR1 SGHDT, CDR2 YYEEEE. CDR3 DNA: TGTGCCAGCAATAGGGGACACCCCTCCTACGAGCAGTACTTC. Protein: CASNRGHPSYEQYF.